This TCR beta chain was captured by sequencing in a study of neoadjuvant anti-PD-1 for oral cavity cancer. As concerns this clone: Its target is unknown.

The CDR3 runs to 13 residues. Germline CDR1 and CDR2: ENHRY and SYGVKD. Losses at the gene ends were 7 bases for V and 8 bases for J; bases not matched to a gene: 9. The study's findings and limits: TCR analyses covered only a few patients per response group.

TCRdb keeps only in-frame clones here, not all; method: immunoSEQ multiplex PCR. The sample consists of about 37,000 clones, 35% to 45% of them appearing once. Time point in this sample: after neoadjuvant nivolumab, at surgical resection. The clonotype was recovered from a person between 35 and 79 years old with oral cavity squamous cell carcinoma. This chain links TRBV10-3 with TRBJ1-2, with 8 positions matching TRBD1. The source material was tumor tissue, sampled after nivolumab (anti-PD-1) treatment. CDR3 region: CAITATGVEGYTF. The DNA of the CDR3 is TGTGCCATCACCGCGACAGGGGTGGAAGGCTACACCTTC.